This TCR beta chain was obtained from a study of cytomegalovirus exposure and HLA in healthy donors. At collection, donors were nominally healthy, but unrecorded immune exposures were probable. Details on this clone: Its target is not known.

Germline trimming cut 10 bases from V and 3 bases from J; bases unmatched to any gene: 8. CDR1 is SNHLY and CDR2 is FYNNEI in the germline V gene. The CDR3 is made up of 14 amino acids. PCR amplification relied on 60 Vbeta primers (plus 13 Jbeta primers). Only in-frame clones appear in the TCRdb table, and some are missing; sequencing was by immunoSEQ multiplex PCR. The sample lists 130,000 or so clones, approximately 78% seen once, with approximately 8.1% in the top ten. Study-level results: Relative to equally common others, HLA-associated TCR beta chains showed greater clonal expansion in a later analysis. TCR beta sequences reportedly predicted most subjects' HLA-A and HLA-B alleles accurately.

The chain couples TRBV2 to TRBJ1-3; TRBD1 matches at 8 bases. This TCR was sampled from a woman aged 50 to 60 in good health and CMV-seropositive. Sequencing used PBMCs. For the CDR3, the DNA is TGTGCCACCGAAAAACAGGGGGATGGAAACACCATATATTTT. It encodes CATEKQGDGNTIYF.